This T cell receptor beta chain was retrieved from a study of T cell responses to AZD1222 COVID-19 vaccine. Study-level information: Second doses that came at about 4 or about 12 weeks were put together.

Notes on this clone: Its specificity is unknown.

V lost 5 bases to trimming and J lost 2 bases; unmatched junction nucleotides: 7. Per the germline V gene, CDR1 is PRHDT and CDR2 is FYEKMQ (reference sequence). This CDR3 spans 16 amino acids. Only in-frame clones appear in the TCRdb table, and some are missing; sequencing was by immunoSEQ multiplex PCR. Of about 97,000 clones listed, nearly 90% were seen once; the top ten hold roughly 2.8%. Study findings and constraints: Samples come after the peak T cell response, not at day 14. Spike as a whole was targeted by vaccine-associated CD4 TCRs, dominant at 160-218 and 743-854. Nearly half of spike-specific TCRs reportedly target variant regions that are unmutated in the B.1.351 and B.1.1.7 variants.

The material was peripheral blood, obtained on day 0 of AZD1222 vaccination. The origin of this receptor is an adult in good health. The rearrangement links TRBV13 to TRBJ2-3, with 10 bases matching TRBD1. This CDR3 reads CASSHRQGADTDTQYF. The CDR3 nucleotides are TGTGCCAGCAGCCATCGACAGGGGGCGGACACAGATACGCAGTATTTT.